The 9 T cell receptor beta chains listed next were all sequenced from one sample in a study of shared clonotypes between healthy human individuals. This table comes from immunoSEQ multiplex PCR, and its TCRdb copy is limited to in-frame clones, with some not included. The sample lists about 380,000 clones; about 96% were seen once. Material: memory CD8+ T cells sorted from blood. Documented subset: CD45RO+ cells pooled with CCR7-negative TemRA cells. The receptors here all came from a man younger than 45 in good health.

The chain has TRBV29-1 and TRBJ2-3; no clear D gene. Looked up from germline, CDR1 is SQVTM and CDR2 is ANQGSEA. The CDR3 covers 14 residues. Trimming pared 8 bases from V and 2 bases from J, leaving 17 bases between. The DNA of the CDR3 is TGCAGCTGTAAGGTGTGGGGAAACACAGATACGCAGTATTTT. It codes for CSCKVWGNTDTQYF.

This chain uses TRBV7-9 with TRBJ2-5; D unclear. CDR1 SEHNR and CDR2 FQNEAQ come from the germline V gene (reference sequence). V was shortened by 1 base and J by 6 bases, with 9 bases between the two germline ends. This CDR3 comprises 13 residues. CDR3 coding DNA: TGTGCCAGCAGCTTAGAGGGATCGAAGACCCAGTACTTC. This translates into CASSLEGSKTQYF.

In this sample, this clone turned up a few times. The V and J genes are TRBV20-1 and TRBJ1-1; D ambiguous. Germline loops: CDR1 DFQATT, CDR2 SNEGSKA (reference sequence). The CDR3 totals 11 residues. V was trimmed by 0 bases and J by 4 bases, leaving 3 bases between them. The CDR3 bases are TGCAGTGCTAGAGAGCCCACTGAAGCTTTCTTT. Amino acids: CSAREPTEAFF.

CDR3 loop: CASSSGSSNEQFF. The CDR3 DNA sequence: TGTGCCAGCAGCTCAGGATCTAGCAATGAGCAGTTCTTC. The J gene is TRBJ2-1, the V gene TRBV7-8; D not resolved. V dropped 4 bases and J dropped 6 bases, with 10 bases sitting between them. Germline V gives CDR1 SGHVS, CDR2 FQNEAQ. This CDR3 spans 13 amino acids.

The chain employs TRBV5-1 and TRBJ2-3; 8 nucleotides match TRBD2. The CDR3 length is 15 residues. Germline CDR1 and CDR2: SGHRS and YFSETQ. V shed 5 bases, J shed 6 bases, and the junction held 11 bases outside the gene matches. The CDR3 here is CASRPGRVGYDTQYF. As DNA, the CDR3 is TGCGCCAGCAGACCCGGGAGGGTGGGCTACGATACGCAGTATTTT.

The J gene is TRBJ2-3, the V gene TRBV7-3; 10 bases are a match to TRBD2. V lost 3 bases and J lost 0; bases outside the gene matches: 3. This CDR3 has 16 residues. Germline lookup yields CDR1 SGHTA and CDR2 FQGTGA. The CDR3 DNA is TGTGCCAGCAGCTTTTTAGCGGGAGGTAGCACAGATACGCAGTATTTT. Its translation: CASSFLAGGSTDTQYF.

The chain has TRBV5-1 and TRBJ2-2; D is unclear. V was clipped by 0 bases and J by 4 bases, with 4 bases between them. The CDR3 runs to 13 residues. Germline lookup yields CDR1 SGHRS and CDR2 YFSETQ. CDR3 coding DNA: TGCGCCAGCAGCTTGGCCCGCACCGGGGAGCTGTTTTTT. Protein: CASSLARTGELFF.

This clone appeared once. The CDR3: CASSFRQNTEAFF. CDR3 DNA: TGCGCCAGCAGCTTCCGACAGAACACTGAAGCTTTCTTT. The rearrangement links TRBV5-1 to TRBJ1-1; D unclear. Germline V gene lookup returns CDR1 SGHRS and CDR2 YFSETQ. The V end lost 2 bases, the J end lost 1 base, and 6 bases lay between the germline ends. The CDR3 runs to 13 residues.

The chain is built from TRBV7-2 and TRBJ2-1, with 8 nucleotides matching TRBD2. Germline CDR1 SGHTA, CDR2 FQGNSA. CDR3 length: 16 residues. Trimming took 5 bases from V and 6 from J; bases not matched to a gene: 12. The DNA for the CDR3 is TGTGCCAGCAGCGGTCCGGGACTAGGTTTAGGCAATGAGCAGTTCTTC. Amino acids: CASSGPGLGLGNEQFF.